Below, 30 T cell receptor beta chains from the same sample are listed, as sequenced in a study of immune characterization of retroperitoneal liposarcoma. TCRdb reprocessed the PCR reads with MiXCR, giving one entry per CDR3 protein. The repertoire includes 10,000 to 12,000 distinct CDR3 sequences, approximately 28% of them detected once, and roughly 9% sits in the top ten. Input material: tumor tissue. These TCRs come from a male donor with retroperitoneal liposarcoma.

By share, this clonotype counts as medium-sized (0.01 to 0.1%). The chain is built from TRBV12-3 or TRBV12-4 and TRBJ2-1; the match to TRBD2 covers 13 bases. The DNA end favors TRBJ2-7, so the J call may be wrong. CDR3 size: 16 residues. The CDR3 DNA follows: TGTGCCAGCAGTCCCACGACTAGCGGGAGGTTATACGAGCAGTACTTC. As protein: CASSPTTSGRLYEQYF.

Only one count was recorded for this clonotype. This may stem from a read error, because a much larger clone lies one nucleotide away. The chain uses TRBV11-3 and TRBJ2-1; 8 bases map to TRBD2. The better agreement between TRBJ2-7 and the DNA end casts doubt on the J call. Germline CDR1 and CDR2: SGHNT and YENEEA. This CDR3 has 15 residues. CDR3 nucleotides: TGTGCCAGCAGCTTAGTCCTCCTAGCGGGCAATGAGCAGTACTTC. Translating it yields CASSLVLLAGNEQYF.

In its sample, this clonotype is medium-sized. This rearrangement joins TRBV6-1 to TRBJ2-1; the D call may be TRBD1 or TRBD2 (6 bases each). The V gene's germline CDR1 is MNHNS and CDR2 SASEGT. This CDR3 comprises 15 residues. Trimming took 1 base from V and 10 from J, leaving 17 bases between them. The CDR3 loop reads CASSEGGDTTYEQFF. The CDR3 bases are TGTGCCAGCAGTGAAGGGGGGGACACCACCTACGAGCAGTTCTTC.

By sample share, this clonotype is medium-sized (0.01 to 0.1%). The chain uses TRBV27 and TRBJ2-1, with D perhaps matching TRBD1 or TRBD2 (5 bases each). The V end lost 5 bases, the J end lost 0 bases, and 14 bases lay between the germline ends. This CDR3 region has 16 residues. Germline CDR1 MNHEY, CDR2 SMNVEV (reference sequence). The chain's CDR3 is CASSSPRGRSYNEQFF. In nucleotides, the CDR3 is TGTGCCAGCAGTAGCCCGAGGGGACGCTCCTACAATGAGCAGTTCTTC.

This clonotype came up many times. The J gene is TRBJ1-5, the V gene TRBV6-6; no definite D call. The germline V gene encodes CDR1 MNHNY and CDR2 SVGAGI (reference sequence). V was shortened by 2 bases and J by 0 bases, with 20 bases between the two germline ends. This CDR3 has 19 amino acids. The CDR3 protein is CASSYGPLTYLNSNQPQHF. CDR3 DNA sequence: TGTGCCAGCAGTTACGGGCCCCTGACATATCTTAATAGCAATCAGCCCCAGCATTTT.

This clonotype counts as large. The chain carries TRBV6-1 and TRBJ2-5; the D gene is possibly TRBD2 (5 bases). V lost 1 base to trimming and J lost 2 bases, with 11 bases between them. Germline assignment: CDR1 MNHNS and CDR2 SASEGT. There are 15 residues in the CDR3. CDR3 sequence (DNA): TGTGCCAGCAGTGAAGAGGGAGTGCTGCAAGAGACCCAGTACTTC. Its translation: CASSEEGVLQETQYF.

This clonotype is labeled large. This chain connects TRBV6-1 to TRBJ2-6, with D possibly TRBD1 on 6 matching bases. Germline V gives CDR1 MNHNS, CDR2 SASEGT. V was shortened by 4 bases and J by 2 bases, with 9 bases between the two germline ends. CDR3 length equals 15 residues. CDR3 nucleotides: TGTGCCAGCAGTGTACAGGGTGCTGGGGCCAACGTCCTGACTTTC. It is translated as CASSVQGAGANVLTF.

The chain recombines TRBV6-1 with TRBJ2-1; 9 nucleotides line up with TRBD2. The length of the CDR3 is 13 residues. The ends lost 2 bases at V and 15 bases at J; junction bases unmatched: 8. Germline loops: CDR1 MNHNS, CDR2 SASEGT. The CDR3 DNA is TGTGCCAGCAGTGAACGCCTAGCGGGATTTCTGTTCTTC. Protein product: CASSERLAGFLFF.

A few counts support this clonotype. The rearrangement uses TRBV14 and TRBJ2-1; D remains unclear. This CDR3 has 14 amino acids. In germline, CDR1 is SGHDN, CDR2 FVKESK. Trimming pared 4 bases from V and 10 bases from J, leaving 17 bases between. CDR3 sequence: CASSPEQRFYEQFF. DNA of the CDR3: TGTGCCAGCAGCCCTGAACAGAGATTCTACGAGCAGTTCTTC.

On this clonotype: This could be a read error, since a much larger clone is one nucleotide away. The rearrangement uses TRBV7-2 and TRBJ1-2; 7 nucleotides line up with TRBD1. From germline, CDR1 is SGHTA and CDR2 FQGNSA. The CDR3 spans 13 residues. V gave up 0 bases and J gave up 13 bases; unmatched junction bases: 8. The CDR3 DNA reads as TGTGCCAGCAGCTTAGCATTCCGGGACAGTAGCACCTTC. It translates to CASSLAFRDSSTF.

This clonotype was observed at least ten times. This chain uses TRBV11-2 with TRBJ2-1; TRBD2 matches 12 bases. This CDR3 has 17 amino acids. The trim removed 1 base at V and 7 bases at J, leaving 8 bases unmatched. Germline V gene data show CDR1 as SGHAT and CDR2 as FQNNGV. The CDR3 sequence: CASSLVLLAGGGNEQFF. The CDR3 DNA reads as TGTGCCAGCAGCTTAGTCCTTCTAGCGGGAGGGGGGAATGAGCAGTTCTTC.

This clonotype was seen a handful of times. The chain recombines TRBV7-8 with TRBJ2-1; TRBD1 matches 7 bases. The CDR3 contains 14 residues. Germline CDR1 is SGHVS and CDR2 is FQNEAQ. With V trimmed by 1 base and J by 4 bases, 1 base remained unmatched. CDR3 sequence: CASSLGQGYNEQFF. The CDR3 coding sequence is TGTGCCAGCAGCTTAGGACAGGGATACAATGAGCAGTTCTTC.

The gene calls are TRBV6-1 and TRBJ1-3, with no clear D. Germline CDR1 and CDR2: MNHNS and SASEGT. Trimming took 0 bases from V and 7 from J, leaving 7 bases between them. CDR3 length equals 13 residues. DNA of the CDR3: TGTGCCAGCAGTGAAGCGCCAAGGAACACCATATATTTT. Its translation: CASSEAPRNTIYF.

The CDR3 coding sequence is TGTGCCAGCAGAGAAACAAAAGGAGGGGGAGTCACTGAAGCTTTCTTT. Translation gives CASRETKGGGVTEAFF. V and J are TRBV6-1 and TRBJ1-1, with D perhaps matching TRBD1 (6 bases). The V gene's germline CDR1 is MNHNS and CDR2 SASEGT. The V end lost 6 bases, the J end lost 4 bases, and 21 bases lay between the germline ends. This CDR3 is 16 amino acids long.

V usage is TRBV12-3 or TRBV12-4 and J usage is TRBJ2-1; the match to TRBD2 covers 7 bases. Unmatched junction bases numbered 10, after V lost 6 bases and J lost 5 bases. The CDR3 covers 15 residues. This CDR3 is CASSLPGGRHNEQFF. The CDR3 DNA sequence: TGTGCCAGCAGCCTTCCCGGGGGGAGACACAATGAGCAGTTCTTC.

Sample share makes this clonotype medium-sized. The chain uses TRBV6-1 and TRBJ2-1; D is unresolved. The end of the DNA fits TRBJ2-7 better, so the J call may be wrong. The CDR3 extends over 14 amino acids. CDR1 MNHNS and CDR2 SASEGT come from the germline V gene. CDR3 protein: CASSEFYGSYEQYF. CDR3 nucleotides: TGTGCCAGCAGTGAATTTTACGGCTCCTACGAGCAGTACTTC.

This chain uses TRBV27 with TRBJ2-1; 9 nucleotides agree with TRBD1. Trimming at V came to 5 bases and at J to 5 bases, leaving 4 bases not matched to a gene. Germline V CDR1 and CDR2: MNHEY, SMNVEV (reference sequence). This CDR3 region has 14 residues. CDR3 loop: CASSKGQGDNEQFF. In DNA form, the CDR3 reads TGTGCCAGCAGTAAGGGACAGGGAGACAATGAGCAGTTCTTC.

This clonotype is labeled medium-sized. J is TRBJ2-1 and V is TRBV7-2; D is perhaps TRBD1 (5 bases). The J call may be incorrect, as the DNA end agrees better with TRBJ2-7. The CDR3 totals 15 residues. The germline V gene encodes CDR1 SGHTA and CDR2 FQGNSA. CDR3 amino acids: CASSLDTGSYNEQYF. CDR3 in DNA: TGTGCCAGCAGCTTAGACACAGGCTCCTACAATGAGCAGTACTTC.

The chain links TRBV10-1 to TRBJ2-1, with 10 bases identical to TRBD1. Gene TRBJ2-7 matches the end of the DNA better, so the J call may be wrong. The germline gives CDR1 WNHNN, CDR2 SYGVQD (reference sequence). The CDR3 covers 14 residues. The CDR3 nucleotides read TGCGCCAGCAGTGCCGGGACAGGGGCCTACGAGCAGTACTTC. Translation gives CASSAGTGAYEQYF.

The chain couples TRBV6-6 to TRBJ2-1; D is uncertain. The J call is in doubt because the DNA end fits TRBJ2-5 better. Germline V CDR1 and CDR2: MNHNY, SVGAGI (reference sequence). This CDR3 region has 15 residues. The CDR3 DNA follows: TGTGCCAGCAGTTTCGCCCCGAGACGACAAGAGACCCAGTACTTC. This codes for CASSFAPRRQETQYF.

The table lists this clonotype with many counts. The junction shows a germline mismatch at one end, possibly a read error. The chain combines TRBV12-3 or TRBV12-4 with TRBJ2-1; 9 positions agree with TRBD2. CDR3 length: 14 amino acids. The CDR3 bases are TGTGCCAGCAGTGTAGCGGGAGTAGGCGATGAGCAGTTCTTC. Its protein is CASSVAGVGDEQFF.

This clonotype has a count of ten or more. The J gene is TRBJ2-1, the V gene TRBV6-1; 10 bases map to TRBD1. The better agreement between TRBJ2-7 and the DNA end casts doubt on the J call. The CDR3 totals 14 residues. Germline CDR1 is MNHNS and CDR2 is SASEGT. The CDR3 loop is CASSLTGGDYEQYF. The CDR3 nucleotides are TGTGCCAGCAGTTTGACAGGGGGCGACTACGAGCAGTACTTC.

The chain carries TRBV5-3 and TRBJ1-2, with unresolved D. TRBV5-3 is noted as an ORF with a role that remains uncertain. CDR3 length: 11 amino acids. With 8 bases removed from V and 5 bases from J, the gap between germline ends came to 10 bases. Written as DNA, the CDR3 is TGTGCCAGCAGCCTTGGGTATGGCTACACCTTC. It yields the protein CASSLGYGYTF.

This clonotype was seen more than once but under ten times. The CDR3 bases are TGTGCCAGCAGCCGCGTATCCTACAATGAGCAGTACTTC. Its translation: CASSRVSYNEQYF. V gene TRBV6-1 combines with J gene TRBJ2-1; D is uncertain. The J call may be in error: the DNA end matches TRBJ2-7 better. The CDR3 spans 13 residues. Germline V gene sequence: CDR1 MNHNS, CDR2 SASEGT.

In its sample, this clonotype ranks as medium-sized. The chain is built from TRBV6-1 and TRBJ2-7; 8 bases map to TRBD2. V shed 3 bases, J shed 7 bases, and the junction held 2 bases outside the gene matches. The germline gives CDR1 MNHNS, CDR2 SASEGT. The CDR3 consists of 12 residues. DNA for the CDR3: TGTGCCAGCAGTGACCCGGGGGGGGAGCAGTACTTC. Its protein product is CASSDPGGEQYF.

V and J are TRBV6-1 and TRBJ1-2; 9 bases line up with TRBD1. The CDR3 length is 15 residues. The V and J ends lost 7 bases and 3 bases, in that order; junction bases with no gene match: 9. Germline CDR1 and CDR2: MNHNS and SASEGT. This chain's CDR3 is CASTIQTGGYYGYTF. DNA for the CDR3: TGTGCCAGCACAATTCAGACAGGGGGATACTATGGCTACACCTTC.

The rearrangement uses TRBV28 and TRBJ2-7; D is unclear. The J call is doubtful: the DNA matches TRBJ2-5 better. The CDR3 loop spans 16 amino acids. Germline V gene lookup returns CDR1 MDHEN and CDR2 SYDVKM. CDR3 DNA: TGTGCCAGCAGTTTTCAATGGCAGCCTAACCAAGAGACCCAGTACTTC. Its protein product is CASSFQWQPNQETQYF.

This clonotype has more than one count but fewer than ten. The V and J genes are TRBV7-6 and TRBJ2-1; TRBD1 aligns across 8 bases. Germline CDR1 SGHVS, CDR2 FNYEAQ. The V gene end was trimmed by 0 bases and the J gene end by 5 bases; junction bases not matched to a gene: 3. CDR3 length equals 15 residues. The chain's CDR3 is CASSLAGQGNNEQFF. In DNA form, the CDR3 reads TGTGCCAGCAGCTTAGCAGGACAGGGCAACAATGAGCAGTTCTTC.

Within the sample, this clonotype is medium-sized. The V gene is TRBV11-2, the J gene TRBJ2-1, with 8 bases lining up with TRBD1. CDR1 is SGHAT and CDR2 is FQNNGV in the germline V gene. V dropped 5 bases and J dropped 7; count of bases not matched to a gene: 13. The CDR3 consists of 16 residues. This CDR3 reads CASSPSGTGRGNEQFF. The CDR3 region has the DNA TGTGCCAGCAGCCCGTCCGGGACAGGAAGGGGGAATGAGCAGTTCTTC.

This clonotype has just a few counts. This rearrangement joins TRBV12-3 or TRBV12-4 to TRBJ2-4, with D perhaps matching TRBD2 (6 bases). The CDR3 has 14 residues. The V gene lost 5 bases and the J gene lost 7 bases, with 15 bases spanning the gap. Here the CDR3 reads CASSPRGASNIQYF. CDR3 bases: TGTGCCAGCAGTCCCCGCGGGGCTTCTAACATTCAGTACTTC.